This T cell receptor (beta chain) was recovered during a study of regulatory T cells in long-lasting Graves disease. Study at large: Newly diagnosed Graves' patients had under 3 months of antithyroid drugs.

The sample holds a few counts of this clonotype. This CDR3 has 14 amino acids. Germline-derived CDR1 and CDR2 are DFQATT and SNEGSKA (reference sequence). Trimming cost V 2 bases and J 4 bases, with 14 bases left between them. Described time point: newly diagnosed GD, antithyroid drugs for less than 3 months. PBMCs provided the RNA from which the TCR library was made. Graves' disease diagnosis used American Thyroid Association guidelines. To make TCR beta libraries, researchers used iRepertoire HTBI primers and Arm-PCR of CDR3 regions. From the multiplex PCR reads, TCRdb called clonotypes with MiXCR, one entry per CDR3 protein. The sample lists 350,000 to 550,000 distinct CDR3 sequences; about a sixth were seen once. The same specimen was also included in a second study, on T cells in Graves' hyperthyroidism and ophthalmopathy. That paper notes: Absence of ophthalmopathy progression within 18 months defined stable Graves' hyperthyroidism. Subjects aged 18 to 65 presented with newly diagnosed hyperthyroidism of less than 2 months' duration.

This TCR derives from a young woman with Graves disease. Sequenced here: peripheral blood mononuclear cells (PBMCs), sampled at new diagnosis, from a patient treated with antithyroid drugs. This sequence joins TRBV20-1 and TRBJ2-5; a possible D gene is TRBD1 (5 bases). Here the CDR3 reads CSARRSGLIETQYF. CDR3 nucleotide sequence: TGCAGTGCTAGACGTTCAGGGCTTATAGAGACCCAGTACTTC.